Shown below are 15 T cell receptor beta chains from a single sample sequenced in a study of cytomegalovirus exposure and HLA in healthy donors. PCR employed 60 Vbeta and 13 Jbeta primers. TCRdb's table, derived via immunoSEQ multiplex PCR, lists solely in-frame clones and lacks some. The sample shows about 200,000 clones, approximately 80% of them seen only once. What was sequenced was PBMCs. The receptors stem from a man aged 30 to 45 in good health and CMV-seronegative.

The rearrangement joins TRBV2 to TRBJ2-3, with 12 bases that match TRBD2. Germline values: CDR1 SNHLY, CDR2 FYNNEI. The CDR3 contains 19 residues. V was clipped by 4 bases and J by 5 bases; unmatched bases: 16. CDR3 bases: TGTGCCAGCAGTGGGGTGGGGTGGGCTAGCGGGGGGGTTCTAGATACGCAGTATTTT. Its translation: CASSGVGWASGGVLDTQYF. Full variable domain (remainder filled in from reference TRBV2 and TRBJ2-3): EPEVTQTPSHQVTQMGQEVILRCVPISNHLYFYWYRQILGQKVEFLVSFYNNEISEKSEIFDDQFSVERPDGSNFTLKIRSTKLEDSAMYFCASSGVGWASGGVLDTQYFGPGTRLTVL.

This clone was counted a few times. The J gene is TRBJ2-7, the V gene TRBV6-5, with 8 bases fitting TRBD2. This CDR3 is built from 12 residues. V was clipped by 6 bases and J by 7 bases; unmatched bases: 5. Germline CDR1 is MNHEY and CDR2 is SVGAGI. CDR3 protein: CASSGGVREQYF. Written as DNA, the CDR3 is TGTGCCAGCAGCGGGGGGGTTCGTGAGCAGTACTTC.

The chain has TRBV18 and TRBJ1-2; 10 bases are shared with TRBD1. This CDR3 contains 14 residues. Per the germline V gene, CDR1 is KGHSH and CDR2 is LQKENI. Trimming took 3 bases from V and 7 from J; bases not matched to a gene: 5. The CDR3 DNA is TGTGCCAGCTCACCCGGACAGGGGGTAGTTGGCTACACCTTC. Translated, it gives CASSPGQGVVGYTF.

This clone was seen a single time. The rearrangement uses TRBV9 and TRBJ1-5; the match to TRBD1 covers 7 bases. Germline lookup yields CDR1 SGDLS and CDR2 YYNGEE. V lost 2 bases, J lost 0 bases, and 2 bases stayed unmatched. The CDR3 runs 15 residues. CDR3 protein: CASSVTGYSNQPQHF. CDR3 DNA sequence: TGTGCCAGCAGCGTGACAGGGTATAGCAATCAGCCCCAGCATTTT.

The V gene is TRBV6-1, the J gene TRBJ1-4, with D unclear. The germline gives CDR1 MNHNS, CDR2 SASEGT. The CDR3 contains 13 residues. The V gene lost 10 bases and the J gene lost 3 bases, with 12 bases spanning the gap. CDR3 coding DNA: TGTGCCATCGGAGGGCAGTCTAATGAAAAACTGTTTTTT. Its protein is CAIGGQSNEKLFF.

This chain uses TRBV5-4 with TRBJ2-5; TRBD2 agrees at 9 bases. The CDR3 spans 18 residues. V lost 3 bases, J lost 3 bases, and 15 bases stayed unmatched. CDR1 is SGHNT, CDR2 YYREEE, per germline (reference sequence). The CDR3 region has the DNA TGTGCCAGCAGCTCAGGAAGTTCGCGGGGGGGAAAAAAAGAGACCCAGTACTTC. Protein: CASSSGSSRGGKKETQYF.

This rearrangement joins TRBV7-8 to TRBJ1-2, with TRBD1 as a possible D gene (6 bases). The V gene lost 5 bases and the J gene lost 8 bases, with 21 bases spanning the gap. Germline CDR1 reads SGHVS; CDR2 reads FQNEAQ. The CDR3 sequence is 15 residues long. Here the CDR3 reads CASSPSLQGIRGYTF. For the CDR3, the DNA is TGTGCCAGCAGCCCCTCTCTACAGGGAATTCGCGGCTACACCTTC.

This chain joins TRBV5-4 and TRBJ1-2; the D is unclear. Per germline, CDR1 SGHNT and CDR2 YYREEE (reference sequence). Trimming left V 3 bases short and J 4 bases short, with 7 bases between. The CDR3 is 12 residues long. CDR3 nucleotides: TGTGCCAGCAGCTCCACGGTCTATGGCTACACCTTC. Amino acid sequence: CASSSTVYGYTF.

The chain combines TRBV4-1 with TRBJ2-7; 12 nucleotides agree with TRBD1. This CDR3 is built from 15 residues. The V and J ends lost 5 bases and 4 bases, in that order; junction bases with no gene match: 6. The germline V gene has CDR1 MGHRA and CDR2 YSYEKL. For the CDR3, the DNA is TGCGCCAGCAGCGAACCGGGACAGGGGGCTTACGAGCAGTACTTC. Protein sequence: CASSEPGQGAYEQYF.

The CDR3 loop reads CASKSGTGSNSPLHF. CDR3 nucleotides: TGTGCCAGCAAATCCGGGACAGGGTCAAATTCACCCCTCCACTTT. The chain links TRBV25-1 to TRBJ1-6; 9 bases map to TRBD1. In germline, CDR1 is MGHDK, CDR2 SYGVNS. V lost 7 bases to trimming and J lost 7 bases; unmatched junction nucleotides: 8. CDR3 size: 15 residues.

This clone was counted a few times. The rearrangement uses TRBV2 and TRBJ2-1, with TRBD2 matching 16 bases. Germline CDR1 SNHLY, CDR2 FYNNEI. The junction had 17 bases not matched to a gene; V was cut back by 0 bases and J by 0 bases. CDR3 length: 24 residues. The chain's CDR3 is CASSEAAGTSGGARNTHSYNEQFF. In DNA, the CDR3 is TGTGCCAGCAGTGAAGCCGCCGGGACTAGCGGGGGGGCCCGGAATACTCACTCCTACAATGAGCAGTTCTTC. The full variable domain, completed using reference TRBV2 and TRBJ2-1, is EPEVTQTPSHQVTQMGQEVILRCVPISNHLYFYWYRQILGQKVEFLVSFYNNEISEKSEIFDDQFSVERPDGSNFTLKIRSTKLEDSAMYFCASSEAAGTSGGARNTHSYNEQFFGPGTRLTVL.

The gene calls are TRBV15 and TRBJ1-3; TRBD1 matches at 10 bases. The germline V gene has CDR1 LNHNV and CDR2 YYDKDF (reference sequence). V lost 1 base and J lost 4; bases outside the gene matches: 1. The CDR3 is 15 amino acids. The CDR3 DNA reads TGTGCCACCAGCAGAGGACAGGGGGCAGGAAACACCATATATTTT. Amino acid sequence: CATSRGQGAGNTIYF.

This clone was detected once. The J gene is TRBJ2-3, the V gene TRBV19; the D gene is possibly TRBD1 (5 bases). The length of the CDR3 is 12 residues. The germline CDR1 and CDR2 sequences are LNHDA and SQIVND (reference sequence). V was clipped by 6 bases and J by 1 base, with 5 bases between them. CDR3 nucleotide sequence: TGTGCCAGTAGACAGGGCACAGATACGCAGTATTTT. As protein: CASRQGTDTQYF.

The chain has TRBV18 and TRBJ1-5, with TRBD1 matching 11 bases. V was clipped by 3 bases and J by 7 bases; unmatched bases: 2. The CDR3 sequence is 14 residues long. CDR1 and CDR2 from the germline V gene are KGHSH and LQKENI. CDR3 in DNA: TGTGCCAGCTCACCTGGACAGGGGGCCCAGCCCCAGCATTTT. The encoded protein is CASSPGQGAQPQHF.

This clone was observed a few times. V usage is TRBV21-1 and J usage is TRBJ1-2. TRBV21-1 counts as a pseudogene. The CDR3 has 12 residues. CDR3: CASSKGEYGYTF. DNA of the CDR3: TGTGCCAGCAGCAAGGGAGAGTATGGCTACACCTTC.